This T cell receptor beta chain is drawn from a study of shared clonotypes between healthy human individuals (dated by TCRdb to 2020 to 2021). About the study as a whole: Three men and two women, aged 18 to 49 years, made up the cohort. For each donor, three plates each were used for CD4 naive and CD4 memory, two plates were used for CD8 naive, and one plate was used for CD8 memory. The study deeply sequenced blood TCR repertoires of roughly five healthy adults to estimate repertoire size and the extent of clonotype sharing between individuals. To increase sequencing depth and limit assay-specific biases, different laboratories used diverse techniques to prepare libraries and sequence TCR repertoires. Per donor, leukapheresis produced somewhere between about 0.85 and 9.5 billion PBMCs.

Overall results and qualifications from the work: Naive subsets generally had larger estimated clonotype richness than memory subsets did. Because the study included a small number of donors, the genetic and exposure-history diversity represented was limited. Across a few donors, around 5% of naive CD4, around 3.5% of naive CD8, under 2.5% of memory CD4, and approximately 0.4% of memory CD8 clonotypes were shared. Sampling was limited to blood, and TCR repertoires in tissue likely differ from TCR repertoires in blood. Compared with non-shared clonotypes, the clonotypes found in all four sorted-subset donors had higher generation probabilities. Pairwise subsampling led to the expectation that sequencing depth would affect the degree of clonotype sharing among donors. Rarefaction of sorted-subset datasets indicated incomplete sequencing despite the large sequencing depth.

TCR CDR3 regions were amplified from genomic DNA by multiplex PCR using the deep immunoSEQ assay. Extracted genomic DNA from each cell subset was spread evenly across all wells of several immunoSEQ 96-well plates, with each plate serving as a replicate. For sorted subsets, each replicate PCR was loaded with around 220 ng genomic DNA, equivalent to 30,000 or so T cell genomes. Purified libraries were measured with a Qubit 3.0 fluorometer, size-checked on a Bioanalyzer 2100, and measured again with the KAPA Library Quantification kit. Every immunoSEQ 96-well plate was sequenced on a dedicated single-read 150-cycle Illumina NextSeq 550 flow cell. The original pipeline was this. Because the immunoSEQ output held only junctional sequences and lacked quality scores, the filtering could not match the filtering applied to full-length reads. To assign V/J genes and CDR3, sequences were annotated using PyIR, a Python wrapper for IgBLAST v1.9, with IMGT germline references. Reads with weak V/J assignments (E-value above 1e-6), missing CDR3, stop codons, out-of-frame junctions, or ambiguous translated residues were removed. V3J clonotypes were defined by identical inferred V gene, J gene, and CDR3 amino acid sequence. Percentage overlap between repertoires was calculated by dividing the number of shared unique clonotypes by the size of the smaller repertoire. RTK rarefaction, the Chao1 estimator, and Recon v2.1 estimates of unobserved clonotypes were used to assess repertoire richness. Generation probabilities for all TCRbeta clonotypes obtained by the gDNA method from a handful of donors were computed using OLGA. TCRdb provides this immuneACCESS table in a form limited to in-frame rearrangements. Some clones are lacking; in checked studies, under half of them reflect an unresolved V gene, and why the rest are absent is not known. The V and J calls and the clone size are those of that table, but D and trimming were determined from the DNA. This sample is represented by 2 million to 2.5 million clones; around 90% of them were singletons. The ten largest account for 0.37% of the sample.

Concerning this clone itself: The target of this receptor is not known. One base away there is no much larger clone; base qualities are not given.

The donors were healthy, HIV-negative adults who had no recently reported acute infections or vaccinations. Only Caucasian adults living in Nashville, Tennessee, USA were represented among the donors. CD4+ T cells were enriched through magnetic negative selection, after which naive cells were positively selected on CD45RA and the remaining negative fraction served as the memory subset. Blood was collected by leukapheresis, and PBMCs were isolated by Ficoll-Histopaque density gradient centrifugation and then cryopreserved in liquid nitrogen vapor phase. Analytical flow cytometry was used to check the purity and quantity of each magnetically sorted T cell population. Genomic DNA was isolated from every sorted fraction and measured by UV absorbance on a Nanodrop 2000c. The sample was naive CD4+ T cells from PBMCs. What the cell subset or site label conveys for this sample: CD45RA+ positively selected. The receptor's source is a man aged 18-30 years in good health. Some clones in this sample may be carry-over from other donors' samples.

The CDR3: CAISGLRAGQNEQFF. The DNA sequence is as follows: TGTGCCATCTCCGGACTAAGGGCGGGACAGAATGAGCAGTTCTTC. The V gene is TRBV10-3 and the J gene is TRBJ2-1; possibly the D gene is TRBD1, per 7 matching bases. The trim is 8 bases for V and 7 bases for J, with a gap of 21 bases between the germline ends. CDR1 ENHRY and CDR2 SYGVKD are derived from the germline V gene. The CDR3 measures 15 amino acids from cysteine to phenylalanine. Of all the DNA, just the CDR3 is kept, 45 bases in frame from base 1.